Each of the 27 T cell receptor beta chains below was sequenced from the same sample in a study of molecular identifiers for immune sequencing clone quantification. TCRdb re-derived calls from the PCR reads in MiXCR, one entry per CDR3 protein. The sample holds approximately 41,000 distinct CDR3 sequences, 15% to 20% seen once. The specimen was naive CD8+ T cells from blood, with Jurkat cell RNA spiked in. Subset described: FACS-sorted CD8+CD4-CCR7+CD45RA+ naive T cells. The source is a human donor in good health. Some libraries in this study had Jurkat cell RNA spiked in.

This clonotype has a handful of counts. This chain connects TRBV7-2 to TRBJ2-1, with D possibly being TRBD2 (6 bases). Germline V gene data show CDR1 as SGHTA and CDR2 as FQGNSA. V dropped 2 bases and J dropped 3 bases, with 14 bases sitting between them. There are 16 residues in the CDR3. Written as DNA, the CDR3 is TGTGCCAGCAGCTTATTGTACGGGAGCCTCTACAATGAGCAGTTCTTC. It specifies CASSLLYGSLYNEQFF.

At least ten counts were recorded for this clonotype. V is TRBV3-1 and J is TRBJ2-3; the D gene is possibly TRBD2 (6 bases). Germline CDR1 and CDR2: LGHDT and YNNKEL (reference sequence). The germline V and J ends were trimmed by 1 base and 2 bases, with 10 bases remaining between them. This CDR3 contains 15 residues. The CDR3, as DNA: TGTGCCAGCAGCCAAGCGGGACTCGCCACAGATACGCAGTATTTT. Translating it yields CASSQAGLATDTQYF.

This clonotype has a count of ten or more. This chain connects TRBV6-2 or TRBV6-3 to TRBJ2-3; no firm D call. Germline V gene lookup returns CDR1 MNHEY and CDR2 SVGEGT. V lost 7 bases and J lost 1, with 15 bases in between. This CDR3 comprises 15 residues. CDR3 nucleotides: TGTGCCAGCACTCCAGACGGTTTTGGCACAGATACGCAGTATTTT. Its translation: CASTPDGFGTDTQYF.

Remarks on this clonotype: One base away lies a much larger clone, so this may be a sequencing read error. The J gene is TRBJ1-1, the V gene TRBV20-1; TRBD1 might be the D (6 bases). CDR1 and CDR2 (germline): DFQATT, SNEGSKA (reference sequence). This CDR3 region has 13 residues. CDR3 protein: CATQGRGNTETFF. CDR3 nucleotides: TGCGCAACTCAGGGGAGGGGGAACACTGAAACTTTCTTT.

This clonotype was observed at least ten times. CDR3 coding DNA: TGTGCCAGTAGTAGGACGATCCCACGGCTAGCCAAAAACATTCAGTACTTC. It codes for CASSRTIPRLAKNIQYF. This chain links TRBV19 with TRBJ2-4; D remains ambiguous. V was shortened by 4 bases and J by 0 bases, with 16 bases between the two germline ends. Germline values: CDR1 LNHDA, CDR2 SQIVND (reference sequence). The CDR3 has 17 amino acids.

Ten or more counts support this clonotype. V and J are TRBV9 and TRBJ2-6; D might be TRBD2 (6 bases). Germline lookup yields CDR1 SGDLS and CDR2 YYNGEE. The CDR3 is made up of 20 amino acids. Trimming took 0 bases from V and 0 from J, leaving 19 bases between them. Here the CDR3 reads CASSVAVREDYPSGANVLTF. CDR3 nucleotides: TGTGCCAGCAGCGTAGCTGTTAGGGAGGATTACCCCTCTGGGGCCAACGTCCTGACTTTC.

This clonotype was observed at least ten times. CDR3 nucleotides: TGTGCCAGCAGCTTCTGGGGATCCACCGGGGAGCTGTTTTTT. Translating gives CASSFWGSTGELFF. The V gene is TRBV5-4, the J gene TRBJ2-2; D call uncertain. The V end was cut by 2 bases, the J end by 4 bases, with 9 bases between. Germline assignment: CDR1 SGHNT and CDR2 YYREEE (reference sequence). This CDR3 has 14 residues.

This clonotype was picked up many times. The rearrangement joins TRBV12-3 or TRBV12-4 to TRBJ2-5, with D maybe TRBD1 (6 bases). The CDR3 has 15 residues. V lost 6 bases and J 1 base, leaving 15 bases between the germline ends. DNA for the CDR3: TGTGCCAGCAGCCCTGGACAGCTTCCCCAAGAGACCCAGTACTTC. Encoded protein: CASSPGQLPQETQYF.

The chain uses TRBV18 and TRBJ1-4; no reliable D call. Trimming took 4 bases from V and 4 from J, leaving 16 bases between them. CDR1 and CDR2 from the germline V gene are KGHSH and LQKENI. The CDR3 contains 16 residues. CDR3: CASSLDQLEDNEKLFF. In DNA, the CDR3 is TGTGCCAGCTCACTCGACCAGTTGGAGGATAATGAAAAACTGTTTTTT.

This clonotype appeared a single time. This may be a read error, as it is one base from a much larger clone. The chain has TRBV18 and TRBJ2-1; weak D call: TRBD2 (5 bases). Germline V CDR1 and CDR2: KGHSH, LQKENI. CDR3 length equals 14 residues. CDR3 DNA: TGTGCCAGCTCACCAACACTAGATCACAATGGGCAGTTCTTC. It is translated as CASSPTLDHNGQFF.

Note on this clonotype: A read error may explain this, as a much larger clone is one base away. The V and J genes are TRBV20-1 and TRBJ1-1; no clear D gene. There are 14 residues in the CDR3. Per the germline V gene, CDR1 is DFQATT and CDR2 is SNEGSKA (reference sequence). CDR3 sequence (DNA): TGCAGTGCTAGACATTTCATTATGAACACTGAAGTTTTCTTT. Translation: CSARHFIMNTEVFF.

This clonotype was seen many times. The CDR3: CASSFVLAGASYNEQFF. DNA for the CDR3: TGTGCCAGCAGCTTTGTGCTAGCGGGGGCTTCCTACAATGAGCAGTTCTTC. This sequence joins TRBV7-9 and TRBJ2-1; 10 bases line up with TRBD2. The V and J ends lost 3 bases and 1 base, in that order; junction bases with no gene match: 6. CDR3 length: 17 amino acids. CDR1 is SEHNR and CDR2 is FQNEAQ in the germline V gene (reference sequence). The full variable domain, in which reference TRBV7-9 and TRBJ2-1 provide the parts outside the CDR3, is DTGVSQNPRHKITKRGQNVTFRCDPISEHNRLYWYRQTLGQGPEFLTYFQNEAQLEKSRLLSDRFSAERPKGSFSTLEIQRTEQGDSAMYLCASSFVLAGASYNEQFFGPGTRLTVL.

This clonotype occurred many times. CDR3 loop: CSARDSGSVSEKLFF. The DNA for the CDR3 is TGCAGTGCTAGAGATTCAGGGTCCGTCTCTGAAAAACTGTTTTTT. This rearrangement joins TRBV20-1 to TRBJ1-4, with D tentatively TRBD1 (5 bases). This CDR3 is built from 15 residues. The ends were cut back, 0 bases at V and 7 bases at J, with 15 bases in the middle. Germline V gene sequence: CDR1 DFQATT, CDR2 SNEGSKA (reference sequence).

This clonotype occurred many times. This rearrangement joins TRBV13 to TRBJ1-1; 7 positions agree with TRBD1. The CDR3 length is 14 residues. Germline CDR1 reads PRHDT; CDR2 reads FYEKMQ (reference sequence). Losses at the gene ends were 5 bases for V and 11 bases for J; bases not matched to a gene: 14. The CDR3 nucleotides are TGTGCCAGCAGCATCACAGGGGAGCCCTTGGTGGCTTTCTTT. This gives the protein CASSITGEPLVAFF. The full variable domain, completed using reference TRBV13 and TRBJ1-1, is AAGVIQSPRHLIKEKRETATLKCYPIPRHDTVYWYQQGPGQDPQFLISFYEKMQSDKGSIPDRFSAQQFSDYHSELNMSSLELGDSALYFCASSITGEPLVAFFGQGTRLTVV.

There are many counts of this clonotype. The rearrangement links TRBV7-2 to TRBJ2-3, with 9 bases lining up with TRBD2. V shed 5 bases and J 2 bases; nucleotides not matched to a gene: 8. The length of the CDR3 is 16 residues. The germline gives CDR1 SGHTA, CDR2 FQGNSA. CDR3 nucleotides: TGTGCCAGCAGCCCCCTTCTAGCGGGGACCACAGATACGCAGTATTTT. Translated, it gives CASSPLLAGTTDTQYF.

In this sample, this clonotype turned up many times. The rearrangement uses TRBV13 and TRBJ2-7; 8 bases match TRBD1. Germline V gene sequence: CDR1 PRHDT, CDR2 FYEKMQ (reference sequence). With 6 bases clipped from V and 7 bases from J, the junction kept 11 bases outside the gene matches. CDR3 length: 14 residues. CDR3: CASSRPGQAKEQYF. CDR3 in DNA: TGTGCCAGCAGTCGCCCGGGACAGGCCAAGGAGCAGTACTTC.

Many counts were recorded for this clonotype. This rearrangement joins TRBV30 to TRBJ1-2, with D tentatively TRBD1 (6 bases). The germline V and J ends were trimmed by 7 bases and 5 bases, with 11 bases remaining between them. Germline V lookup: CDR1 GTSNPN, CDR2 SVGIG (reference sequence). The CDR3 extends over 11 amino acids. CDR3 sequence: CAYSGAYGYTF. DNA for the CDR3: TGTGCCTACTCAGGGGCGTATGGCTACACCTTC.

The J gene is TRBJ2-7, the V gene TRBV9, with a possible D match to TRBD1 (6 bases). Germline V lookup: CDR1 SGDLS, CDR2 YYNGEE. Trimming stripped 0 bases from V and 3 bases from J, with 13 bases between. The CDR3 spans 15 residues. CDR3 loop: CASSVGVRGGYEQYF. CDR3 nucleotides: TGTGCCAGCAGCGTAGGTGTTAGAGGGGGCTACGAGCAGTACTTC. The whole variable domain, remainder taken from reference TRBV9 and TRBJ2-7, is DSGVTQTPKHLITATGQRVTLRCSPRSGDLSVYWYQQSLDQGLQFLIQYYNGEERAKGNILERFSAQQFPDLHSELNLSSLELGDSALYFCASSVGVRGGYEQYFGPGTRLTVT.

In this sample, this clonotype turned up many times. In DNA form, the CDR3 reads TGTGCCAGCACCCCACGGGCCCCCAACGACTATTCTAGCACAGATACGCAGTATTTT. This sequence encodes CASTPRAPNDYSSTDTQYF. The chain employs TRBV12-3 or TRBV12-4 and TRBJ2-3; tentative D call: TRBD2 (5 bases). With 7 bases removed from V and 0 bases from J, the gap between germline ends came to 26 bases. This CDR3 has 19 amino acids.

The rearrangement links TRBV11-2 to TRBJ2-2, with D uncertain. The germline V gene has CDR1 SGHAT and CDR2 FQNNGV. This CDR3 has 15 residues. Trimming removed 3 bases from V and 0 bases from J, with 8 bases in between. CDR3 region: CASSFVNANTGELFF. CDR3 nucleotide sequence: TGTGCCAGCAGCTTCGTCAACGCGAACACCGGGGAGCTGTTTTTT.

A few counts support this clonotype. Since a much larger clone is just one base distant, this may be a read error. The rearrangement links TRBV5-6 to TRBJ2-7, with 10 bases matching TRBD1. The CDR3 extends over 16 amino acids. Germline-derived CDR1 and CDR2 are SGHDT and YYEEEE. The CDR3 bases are TGTGCCAGCGGCTTGACAGGGGGCCTACTTGGGTACGAGCAGTACTTC. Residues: CASGLTGGLLGYEQYF.

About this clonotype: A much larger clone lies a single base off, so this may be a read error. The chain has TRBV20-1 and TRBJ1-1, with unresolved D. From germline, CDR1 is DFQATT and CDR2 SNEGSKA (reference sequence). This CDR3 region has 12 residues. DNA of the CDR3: TGCAGTGCTAGAGGGGAAACCACTGGAGCTTTCTTT. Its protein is CSARGETTGAFF.

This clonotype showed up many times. The CDR3 nucleotides are TGTGCCAGCAGCTTAGATAGCCTAGCGGTTACTACTAGCACAGATACGCAGTATTTT. Amino acid sequence: CASSLDSLAVTTSTDTQYF. The chain has TRBV11-2 and TRBJ2-3; TRBD2 matches 7 bases. The germline gives CDR1 SGHAT, CDR2 FQNNGV. J gave up 0 bases and V 0 bases, and 12 bases lay outside the gene matches. This CDR3 contains 19 residues. Looking up the rest from reference TRBV11-2 and TRBJ2-3 gives the full variable domain: EAGVAQSPRYKIIEKRQSVAFWCNPISGHATLYWYQQILGQGPKLLIQFQNNGVVDDSQLPKDRFSAERLKGVDSTLKIQPAKLEDSAVYLCASSLDSLAVTTSTDTQYFGPGTRLTVL.

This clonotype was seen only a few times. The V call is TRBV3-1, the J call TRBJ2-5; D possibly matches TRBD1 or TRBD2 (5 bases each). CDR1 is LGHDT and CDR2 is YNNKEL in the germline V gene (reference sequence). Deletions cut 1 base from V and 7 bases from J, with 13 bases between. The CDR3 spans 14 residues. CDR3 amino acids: CASSQVSGRGTQYF. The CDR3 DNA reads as TGTGCCAGCAGCCAAGTTTCGGGGCGAGGGACCCAGTACTTC.

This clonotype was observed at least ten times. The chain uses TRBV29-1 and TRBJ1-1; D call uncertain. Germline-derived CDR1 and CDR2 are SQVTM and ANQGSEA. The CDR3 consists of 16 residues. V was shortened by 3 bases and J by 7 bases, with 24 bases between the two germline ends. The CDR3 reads CSVDSGSPREGFEAFF. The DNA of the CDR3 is TGCAGCGTTGATTCCGGGTCCCCCCGGGAGGGATTTGAAGCTTTCTTT.

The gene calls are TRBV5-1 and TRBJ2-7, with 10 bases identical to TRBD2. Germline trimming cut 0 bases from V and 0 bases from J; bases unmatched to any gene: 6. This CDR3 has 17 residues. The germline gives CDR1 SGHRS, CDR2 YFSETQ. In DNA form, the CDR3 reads TGCGCCAGCAGCTTGGGGACTAGCGGAGCCATCTCCTACGAGCAGTACTTC. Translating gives CASSLGTSGAISYEQYF.

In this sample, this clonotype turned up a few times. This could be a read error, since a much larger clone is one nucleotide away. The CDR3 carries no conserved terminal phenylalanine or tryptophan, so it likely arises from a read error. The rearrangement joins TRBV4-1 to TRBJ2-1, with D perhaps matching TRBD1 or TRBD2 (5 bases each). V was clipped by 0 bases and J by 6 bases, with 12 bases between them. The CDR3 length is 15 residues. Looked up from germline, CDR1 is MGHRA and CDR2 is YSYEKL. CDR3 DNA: TGCGCCAGCAGCCAAGATCCAGGGAGTGGCAATGAGCAGTTCCTC. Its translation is CASSQDPGSGNEQFL.